This entry concerns a single T cell receptor (beta chain). Germline assignment: CDR1 LGHNA and CDR2 YSLEER. Germline trimming cut 1 base from V and 1 base from J; bases unmatched to any gene: 3. CDR3 length equals 15 residues. These data come from a study of blood T cell repertoires in COVID-19. Turning to the study itself: COVID-19 samples from acute and convalescent phases originated in the United States, Italy and Spain. The analysed material was cDNA or gDNA that came from T cells, B-cell-depleted T cells, or PBMCs.

Per the original methods: It was from reference gene primer amplification that nucleated cell counts were estimated. Profiled with immunoSEQ multiplex PCR; TCRdb holds only in-frame clones, not every one. V, J and clone size reflect that table, while D and trimming were determined from the DNA. The profile covers tens of thousands of clones, with 90% to 95% appearing a single time and around 3% taken by the ten largest. The source material was peripheral blood. The V and J genes are TRBV4-3 and TRBJ1-2, with 7 bases that match TRBD1. The receptor's source is a human donor in a cohort sampled during active COVID-19. The CDR3 coding sequence is TGCGCCAGCAGCCAAGCGACAGGGCGTAACTATGGCTACACCTTC. Translation gives CASSQATGRNYGYTF.